A single sample is the source of the 23 T cell receptor beta chains below, sequenced in a study of beta chain features in type 1 diabetes. Investigators reverse transcribed all isolated RNA, so they sequenced expressed TCRB transcripts. The table came from immunoSEQ multiplex PCR; TCRdb's copy has only in-frame clones and leaves some out. Here the sample spans hundreds of thousands of clones, 9.6% being singletons. The source material was naive CD4+ T cells from blood. These receptors all stem from a woman aged 18-29 years in good health.

Only a few counts were recorded for this clone. The J gene is TRBJ1-5, the V gene TRBV5-6; D uncertain. Trimming left V 6 bases short and J 4 bases short, with 17 bases between. CDR1 is SGHDT, CDR2 YYEEEE, per germline. The CDR3 consists of 15 residues. CDR3 residues: CASTSLAEMNQPQHF. As DNA, the CDR3 is TGTGCCAGCACTTCTCTCGCAGAAATGAATCAGCCCCAGCATTTT.

J is TRBJ2-7 and V is TRBV6-5, with D unresolved. The ends were cut back, 4 bases at V and 2 bases at J, with 9 bases in the middle. The CDR3 covers 13 residues. Germline V CDR1 and CDR2: MNHEY, SVGAGI. In nucleotides, the CDR3 is TGTGCCAGCAGTTTTGGCCGTACCTACGAGCAGTACTTC. It codes for CASSFGRTYEQYF.

The V and J genes are TRBV29-1 and TRBJ1-2; D not resolved. The CDR3 has 13 residues. Per the germline V gene, CDR1 is SQVTM and CDR2 is ANQGSEA. V lost 4 bases and J 5 bases, leaving 14 bases between the germline ends. As DNA, the CDR3 is TGCAGCGTTGTCGGTGGCAGAGGGTATGGCTACACCTTC. Its translation is CSVVGGRGYGYTF.

The gene calls are TRBV5-1 and TRBJ2-1, with 10 nucleotides matching TRBD2. V shed 3 bases and J 4 bases; nucleotides not matched to a gene: 7. The CDR3 has 16 residues. CDR1 and CDR2 (germline): SGHRS, YFSETQ. CDR3 in DNA: TGCGCCAGCAGCTGGAAGCTAGCGGGGGATTACAATGAGCAGTTCTTC. Its protein is CASSWKLAGDYNEQFF.

V usage is TRBV7-9 and J usage is TRBJ1-2; TRBD1 agrees at 9 bases. The CDR3 runs to 14 residues. Germline V CDR1 and CDR2: SEHNR, FQNEAQ (reference sequence). The ends lost 5 bases at V and 4 bases at J; junction bases unmatched: 5. DNA of the CDR3: TGTGCCAGCAGCCCAAAGGGACAGGGCTATGGCTACACCTTC. Residues: CASSPKGQGYGYTF.

The chain combines TRBV6-5 with TRBJ1-1; D gene ambiguous. V was cut by 6 bases and J by 5 bases, with 16 bases left in between. The germline V gene has CDR1 MNHEY and CDR2 SVGAGI. The CDR3 covers 14 residues. The CDR3 DNA follows: TGTGCCAGCAGCAACGGACTGAGAAGTACTGAAGCTTTCTTT. Its protein product is CASSNGLRSTEAFF.

This rearrangement joins TRBV5-1 to TRBJ2-5; D is possibly TRBD2 (6 bases). Deletions cut 2 bases from V and 5 bases from J, with 13 bases between. This CDR3 region has 14 residues. CDR1 and CDR2 from the germline V gene are SGHRS and YFSETQ. The CDR3 sequence: CASSFRGDRETQYF. The CDR3 DNA is TGCGCCAGCAGCTTCCGCGGGGATCGGGAGACCCAGTACTTC.

The chain uses TRBV19 and TRBJ2-1; TRBD2 might be the D (6 bases). This CDR3 has 14 residues. Germline CDR1 is LNHDA and CDR2 is SQIVND (reference sequence). V shed 1 base and J shed 9 bases, with 13 bases lying between them. As DNA, the CDR3 is TGTGCCAGTAGTATAGGATGGAGGGGTGGTGAGCAGTTCTTC. This encodes CASSIGWRGGEQFF.

The V gene is TRBV18, the J gene TRBJ2-5; 8 bases line up with TRBD2. The V gene end was trimmed by 3 bases and the J gene end by 4 bases; junction bases not matched to a gene: 19. Germline V gene sequence: CDR1 KGHSH, CDR2 LQKENI. This CDR3 comprises 19 residues. DNA of the CDR3: TGTGCCAGCTCACCGAAGACGTTGGGGAGCGCGGGAGGAAGAGAGACCCAGTACTTC. Translation: CASSPKTLGSAGGRETQYF.

The chain is built from TRBV6-1 and TRBJ2-1; 14 bases map to TRBD2. The CDR3 length is 15 residues. V lost 4 bases, J lost 8 bases, and 4 bases stayed unmatched. Germline V lookup: CDR1 MNHNS, CDR2 SASEGT. CDR3 bases: TGTGCCAGCAGTGGGGGGACTAGCGGGAGAGATGAGCAGTTCTTC. It specifies CASSGGTSGRDEQFF.

In this sample, this clone turned up a few times. This CDR3 is CAWRQGQGYAEAFF. CDR3 bases: TGTGCCTGGAGGCAGGGACAGGGGTACGCTGAAGCTTTCTTT. This chain joins TRBV30 and TRBJ1-1; 10 bases line up with TRBD1. The V and J ends lost 3 bases and 6 bases, in that order; junction bases with no gene match: 7. Germline V gene data show CDR1 as GTSNPN and CDR2 as SVGIG (reference sequence). This CDR3 has 14 residues. Based on the CDR3 plus reference TRBV30 and TRBJ1-1, the full variable domain is SQTIHQWPATLVQPVGSPLSLECTVEGTSNPNLYWYRQAAGRGLQLLFYSVGIGQISSEVPQNLSASRPQDRQFILSSKKLLLSDSGFYLCAWRQGQGYAEAFFGQGTRLTVV.

The chain is built from TRBV5-6 and TRBJ2-7, with 8 bases matching TRBD1. The germline V gene has CDR1 SGHDT and CDR2 YYEEEE. With V trimmed by 4 bases and J by 2 bases, 2 bases remained unmatched. The CDR3 is 13 residues long. The CDR3 region is CASSRTGTYEQYF. DNA of the CDR3: TGTGCCAGCAGCCGGACAGGGACCTACGAGCAGTACTTC.

V and J are TRBV18 and TRBJ2-2; D possibly corresponds to TRBD1 (5 bases). The CDR3 contains 17 residues. V gave up 3 bases and J gave up 0 bases, with 14 bases separating them. CDR1 and CDR2 from the germline V gene are KGHSH and LQKENI. The CDR3 nucleotides read TGTGCCAGCTCACCCATGGCAGGGCTCGCGAACACCGGGGAGCTGTTTTTT. Residues: CASSPMAGLANTGELFF.

The sample holds a few counts of this clone. The V call is TRBV15, the J call TRBJ1-4; TRBD1 agrees at 7 bases. The V gene's germline CDR1 is LNHNV and CDR2 YYDKDF (reference sequence). The CDR3 spans 16 residues. V lost 4 bases, J lost 3 bases, and 8 bases stayed unmatched. The DNA of the CDR3 is TGTGCCACCAGCAAACGGGACAGTTCGTCTAATGAAAAACTGTTTTTT. Residues: CATSKRDSSSNEKLFF.

The chain employs TRBV27 and TRBJ2-1, with 10 nucleotides matching TRBD1. The CDR3 spans 15 residues. V shed 5 bases and J 2 bases; nucleotides not matched to a gene: 3. CDR1 MNHEY and CDR2 SMNVEV come from the germline V gene (reference sequence). CDR3 residues: CASSRGTGAYNEQFF. CDR3 in DNA: TGTGCCAGCAGTAGGGGGACAGGGGCCTACAATGAGCAGTTCTTC.

V and J are TRBV5-4 and TRBJ2-3; 9 bases line up with TRBD2. CDR3 length equals 15 residues. V lost 2 bases and J lost 1; bases outside the gene matches: 2. Per the germline V gene, CDR1 is SGHNT and CDR2 is YYREEE (reference sequence). This CDR3 reads CASSLPSGGTDTQYF. For the CDR3, the DNA is TGTGCCAGCAGCTTACCTAGCGGGGGCACAGATACGCAGTATTTT. Supplemented by reference TRBV5-4 and TRBJ2-3, the full variable domain reads ETGVTQSPTHLIKTRGQQVTLRCSSQSGHNTVSWYQQALGQGPQFIFQYYREEENGRGNFPPRFSGLQFPNYSSELNVNALELDDSALYLCASSLPSGGTDTQYFGPGTRLTVL.

Of note for this clone: The identical CDR3 is also encoded by other nucleotide sequences in the sample. The J gene is TRBJ2-7, the V gene TRBV7-2; D not resolved. This CDR3 is 12 amino acids long. Germline loops: CDR1 SGHTA, CDR2 FQGNSA. Between the trimmed V and J ends, which lost 3 bases and 1 base, there was a span of 4 bases. The CDR3 spells CASSFSSYEQYF. The CDR3 coding sequence is TGTGCCAGCAGCTTTAGTTCCTACGAGCAGTACTTC.

In its sample, this clone was seen a few times. The chain recombines TRBV7-9 with TRBJ2-1, with 11 bases that match TRBD2. The junction had 9 bases not matched to a gene; V was cut back by 4 bases and J by 4 bases. This CDR3 spans 17 amino acids. Germline CDR1 and CDR2: SEHNR and FQNEAQ (reference sequence). CDR3 amino acids: CASSSTSGGMGYNEQFF. The CDR3, as DNA: TGTGCCAGCAGCTCCACTAGCGGGGGTATGGGATACAATGAGCAGTTCTTC.

In its sample, this clone was seen a few times. The chain joins TRBV5-1 to TRBJ2-7; 8 nucleotides agree with TRBD2. V lost 2 bases to trimming and J lost 1 base; unmatched junction nucleotides: 2. Germline lookup yields CDR1 SGHRS and CDR2 YFSETQ. There are 14 residues in the CDR3. The chain's CDR3 is CASSLAGESYEQYF. DNA for the CDR3: TGCGCCAGCAGCTTAGCGGGAGAGTCCTACGAGCAGTACTTC. Supplemented by reference TRBV5-1 and TRBJ2-7, the full variable domain reads KAGVTQTPRYLIKTRGQQVTLSCSPISGHRSVSWYQQTPGQGLQFLFEYFSETQRNKGNFPGRFSGRQFSNSRSEMNVSTLELGDSALYLCASSLAGESYEQYFGPGTRLTVT.

Here the CDR3 DNA reads TGTGCCAGCAGCCCCGGACTAGCTGGCGAGCAGTACTTC. Translating gives CASSPGLAGEQYF. This sequence joins TRBV5-4 and TRBJ2-7, with 8 bases lining up with TRBD2. V lost 4 bases and J lost 6; bases outside the gene matches: 6. Germline V gene sequence: CDR1 SGHNT, CDR2 YYREEE (reference sequence). CDR3 size: 13 residues.

This clone was recorded a few times. In DNA, the CDR3 is TGTGCCAGCAGGTCACCAGCGGGAGAGGAGACCCAGTACTTC. It codes for CASRSPAGEETQYF. The gene calls are TRBV2 and TRBJ2-5, with TRBD2 matching over 8 bases. J gave up 5 bases and V 6 bases, and 8 bases lay outside the gene matches. There are 14 residues in the CDR3. Per germline, CDR1 SNHLY and CDR2 FYNNEI.

This clone has only one observation. The rearrangement links TRBV5-6 to TRBJ2-6, with a weak D call TRBD2 (6 bases). CDR1 is SGHDT and CDR2 is YYEEEE in the germline V gene. This CDR3 comprises 15 residues. V lost 2 bases and J 2 bases, leaving 8 bases between the germline ends. This CDR3 is CASSFIAAGANVLTF. CDR3 sequence (DNA): TGTGCCAGCAGCTTTATAGCGGCTGGGGCCAACGTCCTGACTTTC.

There are a few counts of this clone. The genes are TRBV4-1 and TRBJ1-1, with 7 bases that match TRBD1. Germline V gene lookup returns CDR1 MGHRA and CDR2 YSYEKL. With V trimmed by 6 bases and J by 1 base, 8 bases remained unmatched. The CDR3 has 15 residues. The DNA of the CDR3 is TGCGCCAGCAGAAGAACAGGGGTATGGAACACTGAAGCTTTCTTT. As protein: CASRRTGVWNTEAFF.